This entry describes one T cell receptor (beta chain). In the original workflow: How many nucleated cells were present was estimated from reference gene primer amplification. Some clones are missing from TCRdb's copy, which holds only in-frame ones; the method was immunoSEQ multiplex PCR. V, J and clone size were drawn from that table, and D and trimming were deduced from the DNA. The data hold approximately 250,000 clones, with approximately 86% observed a single time. Per germline, CDR1 SQVTM and CDR2 ANQGSEA. J gave up 5 bases and V 5 bases, and 7 bases lay outside the gene matches. The CDR3 contains 14 residues. The sample belongs to a study of blood T cell repertoires in COVID-19.

The rearrangement links TRBV29-1 to TRBJ1-4; 8 bases align to TRBD1. This TCR was recovered from a human donor in a cohort sampled during active COVID-19. The sequencing sample was made of peripheral blood. CDR3 in amino acids: CSVPGQGENEKLFF. CDR3 nucleotide sequence: TGCAGCGTTCCCGGACAGGGAGAAAATGAAAAACTGTTTTTT.